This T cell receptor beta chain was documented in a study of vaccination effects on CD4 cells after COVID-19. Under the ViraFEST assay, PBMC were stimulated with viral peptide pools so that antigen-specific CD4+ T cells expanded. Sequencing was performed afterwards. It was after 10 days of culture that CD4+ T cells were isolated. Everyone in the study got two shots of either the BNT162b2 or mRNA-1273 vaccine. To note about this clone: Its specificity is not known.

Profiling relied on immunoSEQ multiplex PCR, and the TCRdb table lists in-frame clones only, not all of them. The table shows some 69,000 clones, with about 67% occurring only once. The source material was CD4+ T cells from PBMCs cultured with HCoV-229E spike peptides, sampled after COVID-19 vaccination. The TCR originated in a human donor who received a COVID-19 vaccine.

This chain's CDR3 is CASSARQGTNYGYTF. The CDR3 DNA follows: TGTGCCAGCAGCGCACGACAGGGGACGAACTATGGCTACACCTTC. The chain uses TRBV9 and TRBJ1-2; 8 bases are a match to TRBD1. CDR3 length equals 15 residues. The germline gives CDR1 SGDLS, CDR2 YYNGEE. V shed 3 bases, J shed 2 bases, and the junction held 6 bases outside the gene matches.